Below are 20 T cell receptor beta chains sequenced from a single sample in a study of cytomegalovirus exposure and HLA in healthy donors. The PCR used 60 Vbeta and 13 Jbeta primers. Libraries were prepared by immunoSEQ multiplex PCR; TCRdb keeps only in-frame clonotypes and omits some of them. This sample has 150,000 or so clones, with 65% to 90% found just once. Material: PBMCs. Receptors originate from a man aged 50 to 59 in good health and CMV-seropositive.

The chain recombines TRBV7-9 with TRBJ2-1; 7 bases align to TRBD2. Germline loops: CDR1 SEHNR, CDR2 FQNEAQ (reference sequence). CDR3 length: 13 amino acids. After removal of 1 base from V and 7 bases from J, the junction contained 1 base not matched to a gene. The CDR3 region is CASSLVGGNEQFF. The CDR3, as DNA: TGTGCCAGCAGCTTAGTGGGAGGGAATGAGCAGTTCTTC.

The chain links TRBV11-3 to TRBJ1-3; 8 bases map to TRBD1. V gave up 6 bases and J gave up 0 bases; unmatched junction bases: 1. The CDR3 loop spans 14 amino acids. Germline-derived CDR1 and CDR2 are SGHNT and YENEEA. In nucleotides, the CDR3 is TGTGCCAGCAGGACAGGGGCCTCTGGAAACACCATATATTTT. This sequence encodes CASRTGASGNTIYF.

The chain uses TRBV27 and TRBJ2-2; the D gene is possibly TRBD1 (7 bases). V lost 8 bases, J lost 4 bases, and 14 bases lay in between. The CDR3 loop spans 14 amino acids. CDR1 MNHEY and CDR2 SMNVEV come from the germline V gene (reference sequence). The CDR3 DNA follows: TGTGCCAGCGCGGGACAGACAATCACCGGGGAGCTGTTTTTT. Protein: CASAGQTITGELFF.

The chain combines TRBV28 with TRBJ2-7, with D uncertain. Germline V lookup: CDR1 MDHEN, CDR2 SYDVKM. The CDR3 consists of 12 residues. Trimming stripped 5 bases from V and 0 bases from J, with 5 bases between. The CDR3 loop reads CASSPVSYEQYF. The CDR3 DNA reads TGTGCCAGCAGTCCCGTCTCCTACGAGCAGTACTTC.

The V and J genes are TRBV11-2 and TRBJ2-3, with a weak D call TRBD2 (6 bases). The CDR3 has 17 amino acids. Germline lookup yields CDR1 SGHAT and CDR2 FQNNGV. V shed 4 bases and J shed 0 bases, with 17 bases lying between them. The CDR3 nucleotides read TGTGCCAGCAGCTCCATCACGCGGGGTATTAGCACAGATACGCAGTATTTT. Protein: CASSSITRGISTDTQYF.

The chain has TRBV27 and TRBJ2-7; 7 bases are shared with TRBD1. Trimming took 6 bases from V and 4 from J; bases not matched to a gene: 18. CDR1 MNHEY and CDR2 SMNVEV come from the germline V gene (reference sequence). The length of the CDR3 is 17 residues. The CDR3 DNA reads TGTGCCAGCAGGACAACAAAAACCGGGACAGCGAATTACGAGCAGTACTTC. As protein: CASRTTKTGTANYEQYF.

The rearrangement links TRBV5-1 to TRBJ1-2, with D possibly being TRBD1 (6 bases). This CDR3 has 15 amino acids. The germline V and J ends were trimmed by 5 bases and 5 bases, with 19 bases remaining between them. CDR1 is SGHRS, CDR2 YFSETQ, per germline. The CDR3 DNA follows: TGCGCCAGCAGTCAGACCACAGGGAGGGCATATGGCTACACCTTC. This sequence encodes CASSQTTGRAYGYTF.

The chain couples TRBV2 to TRBJ2-5; 11 positions match TRBD1. The junction had 7 bases not matched to a gene; V was cut back by 5 bases and J by 5 bases. This CDR3 is 15 amino acids long. The germline gives CDR1 SNHLY, CDR2 FYNNEI. The CDR3 is CASSLQRDRGETQYF. The CDR3 DNA is TGTGCCAGCAGTCTTCAGAGGGACAGGGGGGAGACCCAGTACTTC.

The chain is built from TRBV5-8 and TRBJ1-2; TRBD1 aligns across 8 bases. Losses at the gene ends were 3 bases for V and 4 bases for J; bases not matched to a gene: 8. CDR3 length equals 15 residues. Germline CDR1 is SGHTS and CDR2 is YDEGEE. The CDR3 spells CASSSTGTGGYGYTF. In DNA, the CDR3 is TGTGCCAGCAGCTCGACCGGGACAGGAGGCTATGGCTACACCTTC.

The chain joins TRBV29-1 to TRBJ2-2, with D possibly TRBD1 on 6 matching bases. This CDR3 is built from 14 residues. Germline CDR1 SQVTM, CDR2 ANQGSEA. Trimming pared 6 bases from V and 0 bases from J, leaving 11 bases between. This CDR3 reads CSVTDRTNTGELFF. CDR3 coding DNA: TGCAGCGTGACGGACAGAACGAACACCGGGGAGCTGTTTTTT.

This clone has more than one count but fewer than ten. This sequence joins TRBV6-1 and TRBJ1-5; 8 bases match TRBD1. The CDR3 is made up of 13 amino acids. V trimming: 11 bases; J trimming: 4 bases; junction bases outside the gene matches: 7. Germline loops: CDR1 MNHNS, CDR2 SASEGT. The CDR3 nucleotides are TGTGCCGTCGACAGGGGCTGGAATCAGCCCCAGCATTTT. Residues: CAVDRGWNQPQHF.

The gene calls are TRBV14 and TRBJ1-3; 11 nucleotides agree with TRBD1. The length of the CDR3 is 15 residues. Germline CDR1 reads SGHDN; CDR2 reads FVKESK. The junction had 0 bases not matched to a gene; V was cut back by 1 base and J by 4 bases. DNA of the CDR3: TGTGCCAGCAGCCAAGGGACAGGGGGCGGAAACACCATATATTTT. Translation gives CASSQGTGGGNTIYF.

The rearrangement uses TRBV29-1 and TRBJ1-2; the match to TRBD1 covers 10 bases. The CDR3 covers 16 residues. The germline V gene has CDR1 SQVTM and CDR2 ANQGSEA. V trimming: 2 bases; J trimming: 6 bases; junction bases outside the gene matches: 12. As DNA, the CDR3 is TGCAGCGTTGAAACGGGGGGGGGACAGGGGCGCCATGGCTACACCTTC. Translated, it gives CSVETGGGQGRHGYTF.

The V and J genes are TRBV2 and TRBJ1-3; possible D gene TRBD1, 5 bases. V shed 4 bases and J shed 3 bases, with 16 bases lying between them. This CDR3 is built from 16 residues. Germline V CDR1 and CDR2: SNHLY, FYNNEI. CDR3 sequence: CASSGGRALDGNTIYF. Here the CDR3 DNA reads TGTGCCAGCAGTGGAGGCAGGGCCTTGGATGGAAACACCATATATTTT.

This clone was detected once. This chain connects TRBV25-1 to TRBJ2-7; 9 bases line up with TRBD2. This CDR3 is 12 amino acids long. The V gene's germline CDR1 is MGHDK and CDR2 SYGVNS. After removal of 11 bases from V and 2 bases from J, the junction contained 4 bases not matched to a gene. Here the CDR3 DNA reads TGTGCCTGGCGGGGGGGCACCTACGAGCAGTACTTC. This codes for CAWRGGTYEQYF.

The chain carries TRBV30 and TRBJ1-1, with D possibly being TRBD1 (6 bases). Germline CDR1 GTSNPN, CDR2 SVGIG (reference sequence). Trimming took off 1 base at V and 2 bases at J, with 20 bases between the two ends. This CDR3 spans 17 amino acids. As DNA, the CDR3 is TGTGCCTGGAGTGAGACAGGTTTAGGCCCCCTAAACACTGAAGCTTTCTTT. This codes for CAWSETGLGPLNTEAFF.

The CDR3: CASSPSKRQGANEQFF. CDR3 DNA: TGTGCCAGCTCACCATCGAAGCGGCAGGGGGCGAATGAGCAGTTCTTC. This chain links TRBV18 with TRBJ2-1; 8 nucleotides line up with TRBD1. The CDR3 covers 16 residues. V lost 2 bases and J lost 7; bases outside the gene matches: 10. CDR1 KGHSH and CDR2 LQKENI come from the germline V gene.

This clone was seen a handful of times. This chain links TRBV6-5 with TRBJ2-1, with 11 bases matching TRBD2. Germline V gene lookup returns CDR1 MNHEY and CDR2 SVGAGI. CDR3 size: 15 residues. With 2 bases clipped from V and 9 bases from J, the junction kept 6 bases outside the gene matches. The CDR3 reads CASSYKLAGGGEQFF. The CDR3, as DNA: TGTGCCAGCAGTTACAAGTTAGCGGGAGGGGGTGAGCAGTTCTTC.

This rearrangement joins TRBV2 to TRBJ1-1; 7 bases align to TRBD1. Germline trimming cut 9 bases from V and 7 bases from J; bases unmatched to any gene: 11. The germline V gene has CDR1 SNHLY and CDR2 FYNNEI. The CDR3 contains 13 residues. The CDR3 region has the DNA TGTGCCAGTTCCGTCAGAGGGGGCGTTGAAGCTTTCTTT. Translated: CASSVRGGVEAFF.

This rearrangement joins TRBV5-1 to TRBJ2-1, with D possibly TRBD2 on 5 matching bases. Germline values: CDR1 SGHRS, CDR2 YFSETQ. The V gene lost 4 bases and the J gene lost 0 bases, with 17 bases spanning the gap. CDR3 length: 17 amino acids. Here the CDR3 reads CASSATSEAVSYNEQFF. CDR3 nucleotide sequence: TGCGCCAGCAGCGCGACTTCCGAAGCGGTCTCCTACAATGAGCAGTTCTTC.